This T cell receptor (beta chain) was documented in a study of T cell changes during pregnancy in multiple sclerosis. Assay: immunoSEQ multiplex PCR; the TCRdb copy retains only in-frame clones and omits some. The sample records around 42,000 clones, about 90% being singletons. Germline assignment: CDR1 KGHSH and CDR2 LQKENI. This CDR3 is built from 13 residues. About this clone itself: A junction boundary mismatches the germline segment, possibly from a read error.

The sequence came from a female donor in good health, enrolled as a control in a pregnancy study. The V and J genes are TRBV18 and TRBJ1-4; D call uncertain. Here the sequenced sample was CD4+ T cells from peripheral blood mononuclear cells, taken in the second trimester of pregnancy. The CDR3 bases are TGTGCTAGCTCAAGAGCAACTAATGAAAAACTGTTTTTT. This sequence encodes CASSRATNEKLFF.